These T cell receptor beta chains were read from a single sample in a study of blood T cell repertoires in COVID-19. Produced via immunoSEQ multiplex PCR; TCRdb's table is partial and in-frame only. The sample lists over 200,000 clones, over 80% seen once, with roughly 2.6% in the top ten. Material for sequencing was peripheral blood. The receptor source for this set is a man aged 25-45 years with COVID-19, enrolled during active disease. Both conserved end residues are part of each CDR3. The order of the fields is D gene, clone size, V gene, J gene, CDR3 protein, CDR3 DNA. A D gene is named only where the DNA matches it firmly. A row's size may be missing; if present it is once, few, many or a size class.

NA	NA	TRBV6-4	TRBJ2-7	CASSDSSPPPSYEQYF	TGTGCCAGCAGTGACTCGAGTCCTCCGCCCTCCTACGAGCAGTACTTC
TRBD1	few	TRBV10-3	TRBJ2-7	CAITRQGSYEQYF	TGTGCCATCACTCGACAGGGCTCCTACGAGCAGTACTTC
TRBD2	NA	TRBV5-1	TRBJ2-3	CASREGLAGTDTQYF	TGCGCCAGCAGAGAGGGACTAGCGGGCACAGATACGCAGTATTTT
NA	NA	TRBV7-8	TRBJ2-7	CASSDRDWGAYEQYF	TGTGCCAGCAGCGACCGGGACTGGGGGGCCTACGAGCAGTACTTC
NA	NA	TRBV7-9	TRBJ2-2	CASSFQARGSYGELFF	TGTGCCAGCAGCTTTCAGGCCCGGGGTTCGTACGGGGAGCTGTTTTTT
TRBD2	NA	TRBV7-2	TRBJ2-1	CASSSLAGEQFF	TGTGCCAGCAGCTCTCTAGCGGGGGAGCAGTTCTTC
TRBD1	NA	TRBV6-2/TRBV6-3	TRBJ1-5	CASSYGQGGRQPQHF	TGTGCCAGCAGTTACGGACAGGGTGGGCGACAGCCCCAGCATTTT
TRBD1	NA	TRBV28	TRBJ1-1	CASSLGGTGGNTEAFF	TGTGCCAGCAGTTTAGGCGGTACAGGGGGGAACACTGAAGCTTTCTTT
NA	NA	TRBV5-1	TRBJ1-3	CASSSGGLAGNTIYF	TGCGCCAGCAGTTCAGGAGGGCTCGCTGGAAACACCATATATTTT
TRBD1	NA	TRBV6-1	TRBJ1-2	CASSEGDRIYGYTF	TGTGCCAGCAGTGAAGGGGACAGGATCTATGGCTACACCTTC
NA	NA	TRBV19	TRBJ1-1	CASSVVANTEAFF	TGTGCCAGTAGTGTAGTAGCGAACACTGAAGCTTTCTTT
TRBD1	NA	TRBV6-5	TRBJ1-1	CASGQGVVATEAFF	TGTGCCAGCGGACAGGGGGTGGTTGCCACTGAAGCTTTCTTT
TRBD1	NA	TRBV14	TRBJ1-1	CASSPWTGTTTEAFF	TGTGCCAGCAGCCCCTGGACAGGCACGACCACTGAAGCTTTCTTT
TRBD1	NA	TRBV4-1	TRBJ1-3	CASSLGTGGNTIYF	TGCGCCAGCAGCCTCGGGACAGGGGGGAACACCATATATTTT
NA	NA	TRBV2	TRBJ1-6	CAGRGNNSPLHF	TGTGCCGGTCGAGGCAATAATTCACCCCTCCACTTT